These 3 T cell receptor beta chains were all obtained from the same sample, sequenced in a study of regulatory T cells in long-lasting Graves disease. The TCR beta library used iRepertoire HTBI primers with Arm-PCR amplification of CDR3. TCRdb used MiXCR to reprocess the multiplex PCR reads, holding one entry per CDR3 protein. The sample lists fewer than 350,000 distinct CDR3 sequences; 15% to 20% were seen once. As for time point: newly diagnosed GD, antithyroid drugs for less than 3 months. PBMC RNA served as the TCR library source. Sequenced material: peripheral blood mononuclear cells (PBMCs), taken at new diagnosis, from a patient treated with antithyroid drugs. The receptors come from a female donor with Graves disease.

Many counts were recorded for this clonotype. The chain links TRBV14 to TRBJ1-6; D unresolved. This CDR3 contains 15 residues. Germline values: CDR1 SGHDN, CDR2 FVKESK. V lost 1 base, J lost 4 bases, and 8 bases lay in between. The CDR3 is CASSQGFSYNSPLHF. As DNA, the CDR3 is TGTGCCAGCAGCCAAGGATTCAGTTATAATTCACCCCTCCACTTT.

The chain employs TRBV7-8 and TRBJ2-5, with TRBD1 matching 11 bases. Losses at the gene ends were 5 bases for V and 4 bases for J; bases not matched to a gene: 6. The CDR3 has 15 amino acids. Germline CDR1 SGHVS, CDR2 FQNEAQ. CDR3 nucleotides: TGTGCCAGCAGCGAGGCGGGACAGGGGGGAGAGACCCAGTACTTC. Amino acid sequence: CASSEAGQGGETQYF.

In its sample, this clonotype was seen many times. The genes are TRBV2 and TRBJ2-7; no definite D call. CDR1 is SNHLY and CDR2 is FYNNEI in the germline V gene. The V and J ends lost 6 bases and 6 bases respectively, with 15 bases between them. CDR3 length equals 13 residues. The CDR3 loop reads CASSKQSRLEQYF. The DNA for the CDR3 is TGTGCCAGCAGCAAACAGAGCCGGCTCGAGCAGTACTTC. The full variable domain, with the rest looked up from reference TRBV2 and TRBJ2-7, is EPEVTQTPSHQVTQMGQEVILRCVPISNHLYFYWYRQILGQKVEFLVSFYNNEISEKSEIFDDQFSVERPDGSNFTLKIRSTKLEDSAMYFCASSKQSRLEQYFGPGTRLTVT.